Below, 32 T cell receptor beta chains from the same sample are listed, as sequenced in a study of shared clonotypes between healthy human individuals. Data came from immunoSEQ multiplex PCR; TCRdb stores just in-frame clones and leaves some out. The sample yields some 2,000,000 clones, 90% to 96% seen once. Specimen: naive CD4+ T cells sorted from blood. As to subset: CD45RA+ positively selected. The receptors come from a man younger than 30 in good health.

V usage is TRBV28 and J usage is TRBJ1-4, with 7 bases lining up with TRBD1. V trimming: 6 bases; J trimming: 8 bases; junction bases outside the gene matches: 12. Germline values: CDR1 MDHEN, CDR2 SYDVKM. The CDR3 covers 15 residues. The CDR3 sequence is CASRSYTGEVEKLFF. CDR3 in DNA: TGTGCCAGCAGGAGTTATACAGGGGAGGTGGAAAAACTGTTTTTT.

The V and J genes are TRBV30 and TRBJ2-3; 9 bases match TRBD2. This CDR3 has 14 residues. Trimming removed 3 bases from V and 8 bases from J; junction bases left unmatched: 9. The germline V gene has CDR1 GTSNPN and CDR2 SVGIG (reference sequence). CDR3 sequence reads: CAWSGTSLSVTQYF. As DNA, the CDR3 is TGTGCCTGGAGCGGGACTAGCCTATCGGTTACGCAGTATTTT.

The chain has TRBV21-1 and TRBJ1-6. TRBV21-1 is a pseudogene segment. The CDR3 runs to 13 residues. CDR3 nucleotides: TGTGCCAGCAGCAAAGGCCTTACTTCACCCCTCCACTTT. Translated, it gives CASSKGLTSPLHF.

Turning to this clone: Other DNA sequences in the sample encode the same CDR3. The genes are TRBV5-6 and TRBJ2-1, with 8 bases aligning to TRBD1. Unmatched junction bases numbered 7, after V lost 4 bases and J lost 4 bases. Germline V gene sequence: CDR1 SGHDT, CDR2 YYEEEE. The CDR3 consists of 15 residues. The CDR3 coding sequence is TGTGCCAGCAGCCTCGGGCAGGGGGCGTACAATGAGCAGTTCTTC. It yields the protein CASSLGQGAYNEQFF.

The chain links TRBV7-9 to TRBJ2-7; 15 nucleotides line up with TRBD2. CDR3 size: 19 residues. The germline CDR1 and CDR2 sequences are SEHNR and FQNEAQ (reference sequence). J was trimmed by 0 bases and V by 0 bases; bases with no gene match: 6. CDR3 loop: CASSLAPGLAGGPSYEQYF. The CDR3 DNA is TGTGCCAGCAGCTTAGCGCCCGGACTAGCGGGGGGGCCCTCCTACGAGCAGTACTTC.

The genes are TRBV6-5 and TRBJ2-7; no clear D gene. The CDR3 totals 13 residues. V was trimmed by 0 bases and J by 5 bases, leaving 8 bases between them. Germline assignment: CDR1 MNHEY and CDR2 SVGAGI. The CDR3, as DNA: TGTGCCAGCAGTTACTCAGGACCCCACGAGCAGTACTTC. Translation gives CASSYSGPHEQYF.

This chain links TRBV19 with TRBJ1-2; D call uncertain. The germline V gene encodes CDR1 LNHDA and CDR2 SQIVND (reference sequence). This CDR3 has 12 residues. V was shortened by 3 bases and J by 4 bases, with 6 bases between the two germline ends. CDR3 loop: CASSIERYGYTF. The DNA for the CDR3 is TGTGCCAGTAGTATTGAGCGCTATGGCTACACCTTC. Based on the CDR3 plus reference TRBV19 and TRBJ1-2, the full variable domain is DGGITQSPKYLFRKEGQNVTLSCEQNLNHDAMYWYRQDPGQGLRLIYYSQIVNDFQKGDIAEGYSVSREKKESFPLTVTSAQKNPTAFYLCASSIERYGYTFGSGTRLTVV.

The chain is built from TRBV7-2 and TRBJ1-5; TRBD1 might be the D (6 bases). The CDR3 covers 13 residues. Germline V CDR1 and CDR2: SGHTA, FQGNSA. V was pared by 3 bases and J by 13 bases, with 16 bases between. CDR3 coding DNA: TGTGCCAGCAGCTTCAGTGATGGGGGGCGGCAGCATTTT. It yields the protein CASSFSDGGRQHF. Full variable domain (rest looked up from reference TRBV7-2 and TRBJ1-5): GAGVSQSPSNKVTEKGKDVELRCDPISGHTALYWYRQSLGQGLEFLIYFQGNSAPDKSGLPSDRFSAERTGGSVSTLTIQRTQQEDSAVYLCASSFSDGGRQHFGDGTRLSIL.

CDR3 amino acids: CASRGAGIAKNIQYF. Written as DNA, the CDR3 is TGTGCCAGCAGGGGGGCAGGGATAGCCAAAAACATTCAGTACTTC. The gene calls are TRBV6-6 and TRBJ2-4, with a weak D call TRBD1 (6 bases). V was trimmed by 6 bases and J by 0 bases, leaving 12 bases between them. The CDR3 spans 15 residues. Germline lookup yields CDR1 MNHNY and CDR2 SVGAGI (reference sequence).

The J gene is TRBJ2-3, the V gene TRBV7-2; D perhaps matches TRBD2 (6 bases). The CDR3 consists of 16 residues. V was trimmed by 5 bases and J by 6 bases, leaving 21 bases between them. Germline V gene sequence: CDR1 SGHTA, CDR2 FQGNSA. The DNA of the CDR3 is TGTGCCAGCAGCACCCAAGGGTCGGGAGTAGGGGATACGCAGTATTTT. Its translation: CASSTQGSGVGDTQYF.

V gene TRBV7-2 combines with J gene TRBJ1-2; no clear D gene. Germline-derived CDR1 and CDR2 are SGHTA and FQGNSA. This CDR3 is built from 15 residues. Trimming removed 1 base from V and 5 bases from J, with 14 bases in between. CDR3 coding DNA: TGTGCCAGCAGCTTAGAGGGCGCAGCTCCTTATGGCTACACCTTC. The encoded protein is CASSLEGAAPYGYTF.

The genes are TRBV2 and TRBJ2-7, with 7 bases lining up with TRBD1. Germline V gene data show CDR1 as SNHLY and CDR2 as FYNNEI. CDR3 size: 13 residues. Trimming at V came to 10 bases and at J to 4 bases, leaving 10 bases not matched to a gene. The CDR3 here is CATRQGRGYEQYF. The CDR3 bases are TGTGCCACCCGACAGGGTAGAGGGTACGAGCAGTACTTC.

This chain connects TRBV2 to TRBJ1-1; TRBD1 is a possible D gene (5 bases). V dropped 2 bases and J dropped 3 bases, with 22 bases sitting between them. CDR3 length: 18 residues. Germline loops: CDR1 SNHLY, CDR2 FYNNEI. The CDR3 coding sequence is TGTGCCAGCAGTGAAAGGTATCCCGAGACGGCAGGGTACACTGAAGCTTTCTTT. Amino acids: CASSERYPETAGYTEAFF. Full variable domain (missing parts from reference TRBV2 and TRBJ1-1): EPEVTQTPSHQVTQMGQEVILRCVPISNHLYFYWYRQILGQKVEFLVSFYNNEISEKSEIFDDQFSVERPDGSNFTLKIRSTKLEDSAMYFCASSERYPETAGYTEAFFGQGTRLTVV.

The rearrangement joins TRBV10-1 to TRBJ1-1, with no clear D. The CDR3 is 13 residues long. V was clipped by 8 bases and J by 4 bases, with 14 bases between them. Germline V CDR1 and CDR2: WNHNN, SYGVQD (reference sequence). For the CDR3, the DNA is TGCGCCAGCCTCGAGGGCCCACCCACTGAAGCTTTCTTT. This gives the protein CASLEGPPTEAFF.

V is TRBV27 and J is TRBJ2-4; a weak D match, TRBD1 (5 bases). In germline, CDR1 is MNHEY, CDR2 SMNVEV (reference sequence). The V end was cut by 3 bases, the J end by 0 bases, with 15 bases between. CDR3 size: 17 residues. The DNA for the CDR3 is TGTGCCAGCAGTTTCCCTTTCCCAGGGATAGCCAAAAACATTCAGTACTTC. It yields the protein CASSFPFPGIAKNIQYF.

V is TRBV28 and J is TRBJ1-1; TRBD1 is a possible D gene (5 bases). Trimming cost V 1 base and J 1 base, with 13 bases left between them. The CDR3 has 16 amino acids. Germline loops: CDR1 MDHEN, CDR2 SYDVKM. The CDR3 loop is CASSLLGALGNTEAFF. Here the CDR3 DNA reads TGTGCCAGCAGTTTATTAGGGGCATTAGGGAACACTGAAGCTTTCTTT.

This sequence joins TRBV2 and TRBJ1-5; no reliable D call. Germline loops: CDR1 SNHLY, CDR2 FYNNEI. The V gene lost 3 bases and the J gene lost 3 bases, with 9 bases spanning the gap. The CDR3 has 14 residues. The CDR3 protein is CASSEGSYNQPQHF. The CDR3 nucleotides are TGTGCCAGCAGTGAGGGGTCGTACAATCAGCCCCAGCATTTT. The full variable domain, with the rest looked up from reference TRBV2 and TRBJ1-5, is EPEVTQTPSHQVTQMGQEVILRCVPISNHLYFYWYRQILGQKVEFLVSFYNNEISEKSEIFDDQFSVERPDGSNFTLKIRSTKLEDSAMYFCASSEGSYNQPQHFGDGTRLSIL.

The chain links TRBV5-6 to TRBJ2-2, with D hard to call. The ends were cut back, 4 bases at V and 6 bases at J, with 16 bases in the middle. The CDR3 spans 15 residues. The germline gives CDR1 SGHDT, CDR2 YYEEEE. CDR3 DNA sequence: TGTGCCAGCAGCCTGGTTTTACGGGCGGCCGGGGAGCTGTTTTTT. It encodes CASSLVLRAAGELFF. The full variable domain, in which reference TRBV5-6 and TRBJ2-2 provide the parts outside the CDR3, is DAGVTQSPTHLIKTRGQQVTLRCSPKSGHDTVSWYQQALGQGPQFIFQYYEEEERQRGNFPDRFSGHQFPNYSSELNVNALLLGDSALYLCASSLVLRAAGELFFGEGSRLTVL.

This clone was detected once. The gene calls are TRBV6-1 and TRBJ2-3; D not resolved. V was clipped by 3 bases and J by 2 bases, with 12 bases between them. The CDR3 length is 15 residues. CDR1 and CDR2 from the germline V gene are MNHNS and SASEGT. CDR3 loop: CASSDSGRDTDTQYF. The CDR3 coding sequence is TGTGCCAGCAGTGATTCGGGCCGCGACACAGATACGCAGTATTTT.

The V call is TRBV2, the J call TRBJ2-7, with 8 bases fitting TRBD1. The germline V gene encodes CDR1 SNHLY and CDR2 FYNNEI. V was pared by 4 bases and J by 2 bases, with 7 bases of the junction left unmatched. The length of the CDR3 is 15 residues. The DNA of the CDR3 is TGTGCCAGCAGTGCTGACAGGGGAGGAACCTACGAGCAGTACTTC. Translation: CASSADRGGTYEQYF.

The rearrangement joins TRBV5-4 to TRBJ2-6; D gene ambiguous. The CDR3 has 14 amino acids. Trimming cost V 4 bases and J 0 bases, with 5 bases left between them. Germline V gene sequence: CDR1 SGHNT, CDR2 YYREEE (reference sequence). This CDR3 is CASSQNSGANVLTF. DNA for the CDR3: TGTGCCAGCAGCCAAAACTCTGGGGCCAACGTCCTGACTTTC.

The rearrangement joins TRBV7-3 to TRBJ2-3, with TRBD2 identical over 9 bases. With V trimmed by 3 bases and J by 4 bases, 2 bases remained unmatched. The CDR3 totals 14 residues. Germline V CDR1 and CDR2: SGHTA, FQGTGA. The DNA for the CDR3 is TGTGCCAGCAGCTTCGGACTAGCGCCAGATACGCAGTATTTT. Protein sequence: CASSFGLAPDTQYF.

V and J are TRBV7-9 and TRBJ2-7; 10 nucleotides match TRBD1. The CDR3 runs 15 residues. Trimming cost V 6 bases and J 1 base; bases outside gene matches: 6. Germline V lookup: CDR1 SEHNR, CDR2 FQNEAQ (reference sequence). The CDR3 bases are TGTGCCAGCAGTACCGGGACAGGGGATTCCTACGAGCAGTACTTC. The encoded protein is CASSTGTGDSYEQYF.

The chain couples TRBV28 to TRBJ2-7; 8 bases are shared with TRBD2. The CDR3 has 15 amino acids. Germline trimming cut 2 bases from V and 7 bases from J; bases unmatched to any gene: 10. Germline loops: CDR1 MDHEN, CDR2 SYDVKM. The CDR3 nucleotides read TGTGCCAGCAGTTTAAGTTCCGCGGGGGGTTGGGAGCAGTACTTC. It yields the protein CASSLSSAGGWEQYF.

DNA for the CDR3: TGTGCCAGCAGCCGCGAGTTAGCGAACACTGAAGCTTTCTTT. It translates to CASSRELANTEAFF. The V call is TRBV14, the J call TRBJ1-1, with D unclear. Germline V gene lookup returns CDR1 SGHDN and CDR2 FVKESK. The CDR3 length is 14 residues. The germline V and J ends were trimmed by 4 bases and 1 base, with 10 bases remaining between them.

J is TRBJ1-1 and V is TRBV7-9, with 9 nucleotides matching TRBD1. The V segment lost 3 bases and the J segment 7 bases; nucleotides outside the gene matches: 6. Germline V lookup: CDR1 SEHNR, CDR2 FQNEAQ (reference sequence). CDR3 length equals 14 residues. The CDR3 DNA is TGTGCCAGCAGCTTCCCGGGACAGGGTTATGAAGCTTTCTTT. Its protein is CASSFPGQGYEAFF.

J is TRBJ1-5 and V is TRBV7-2; D perhaps matches TRBD1 (5 bases). Per the germline V gene, CDR1 is SGHTA and CDR2 is FQGNSA. The CDR3 runs to 17 residues. V lost 1 base and J lost 5, with 18 bases in between. CDR3: CASSLVGSRQTHQPQHF. The DNA of the CDR3 is TGTGCCAGCAGCTTAGTCGGTTCCAGACAGACCCATCAGCCCCAGCATTTT.

V gene TRBV4-1 combines with J gene TRBJ2-3, with 12 nucleotides matching TRBD2. J was trimmed by 2 bases and V by 2 bases; bases with no gene match: 2. Germline assignment: CDR1 MGHRA and CDR2 YSYEKL. The CDR3 runs to 16 residues. CDR3 sequence: CASSQWTSGATDTQYF. The CDR3 DNA follows: TGCGCCAGCAGCCAATGGACTAGCGGGGCCACAGATACGCAGTATTTT.

V is TRBV5-8 and J is TRBJ2-1, with D perhaps being TRBD1 or TRBD2 (5 bases each). CDR1 is SGHTS and CDR2 is YDEGEE in the germline V gene. V was trimmed by 4 bases and J by 7 bases, leaving 18 bases between them. The CDR3 is made up of 15 amino acids. This CDR3 reads CASSRVRGRVNEQFF. CDR3 nucleotides: TGTGCCAGCAGCCGCGTGAGGGGCCGGGTAAATGAGCAGTTCTTC.

The genes are TRBV2 and TRBJ2-7; 9 bases agree with TRBD1. After removal of 6 bases from V and 5 bases from J, the junction contained 8 bases not matched to a gene. The CDR3 is 14 residues long. Germline CDR1 is SNHLY and CDR2 is FYNNEI. The CDR3 coding sequence is TGTGCCAGCAGAACCGGGACAGGGCGCCACGAGCAGTACTTC. Protein product: CASRTGTGRHEQYF.

This chain connects TRBV11-2 to TRBJ2-7; D is possibly TRBD2 (6 bases). Germline V gene lookup returns CDR1 SGHAT and CDR2 FQNNGV. V lost 5 bases and J 6 bases, leaving 23 bases between the germline ends. The CDR3 contains 16 residues. The CDR3 reads CASSTALATGFGEQYF. The CDR3 region has the DNA TGTGCCAGCAGCACGGCACTAGCCACGGGATTTGGCGAGCAGTACTTC.

The rearrangement links TRBV5-4 to TRBJ1-3; perhaps TRBD1 as D (6 bases). This CDR3 has 15 amino acids. The germline CDR1 and CDR2 sequences are SGHNT and YYREEE (reference sequence). The ends were cut back, 1 base at V and 2 bases at J, with 10 bases in the middle. The CDR3: CASSLTDSPGNTIYF. CDR3 nucleotides: TGTGCCAGCAGCTTGACGGACAGTCCTGGAAACACCATATATTTT.